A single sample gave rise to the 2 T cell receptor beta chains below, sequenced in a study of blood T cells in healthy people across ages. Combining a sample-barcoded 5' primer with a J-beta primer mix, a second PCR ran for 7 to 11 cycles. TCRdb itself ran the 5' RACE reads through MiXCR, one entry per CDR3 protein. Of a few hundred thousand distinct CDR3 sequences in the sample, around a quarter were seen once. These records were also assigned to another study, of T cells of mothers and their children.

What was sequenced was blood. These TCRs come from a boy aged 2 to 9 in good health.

CDR3 sequence: CSARDVADYEQYF. The CDR3, as DNA: TGCAGTGCTAGAGATGTAGCGGATTACGAGCAGTACTTC. The chain has TRBV20-1 and TRBJ2-5, with a possible D match to TRBD2 (6 bases). The DNA end is more similar to TRBJ2-7, so the J call may be wrong. The germline V gene has CDR1 DFQATT and CDR2 SNEGSKA (reference sequence). The CDR3 covers 13 residues.

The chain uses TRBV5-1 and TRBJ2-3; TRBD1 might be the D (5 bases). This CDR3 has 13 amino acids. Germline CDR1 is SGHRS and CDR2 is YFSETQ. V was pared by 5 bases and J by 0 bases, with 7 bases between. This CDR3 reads CASRGASTDTQYF. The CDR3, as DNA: TGCGCCAGCAGAGGGGCTAGCACAGATACGCAGTATTTT.